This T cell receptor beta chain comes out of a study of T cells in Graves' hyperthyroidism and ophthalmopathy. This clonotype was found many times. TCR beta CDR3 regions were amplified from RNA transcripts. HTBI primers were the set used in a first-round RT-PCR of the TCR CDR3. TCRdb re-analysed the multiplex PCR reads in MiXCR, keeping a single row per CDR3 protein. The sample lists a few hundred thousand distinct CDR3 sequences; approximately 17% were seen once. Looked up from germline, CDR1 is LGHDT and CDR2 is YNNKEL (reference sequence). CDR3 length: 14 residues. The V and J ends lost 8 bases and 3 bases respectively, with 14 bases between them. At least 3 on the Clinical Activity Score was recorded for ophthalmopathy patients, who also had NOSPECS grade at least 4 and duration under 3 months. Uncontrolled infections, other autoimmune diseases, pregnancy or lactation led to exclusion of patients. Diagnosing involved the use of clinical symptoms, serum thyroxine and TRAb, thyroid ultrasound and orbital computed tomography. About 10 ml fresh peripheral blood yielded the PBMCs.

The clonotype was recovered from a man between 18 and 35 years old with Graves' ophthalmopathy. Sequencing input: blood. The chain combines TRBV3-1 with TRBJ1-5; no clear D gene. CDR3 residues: CASAPGSDNQPQHF. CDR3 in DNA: TGTGCCAGCGCCCCCGGGAGCGACAATCAGCCCCAGCATTTT.